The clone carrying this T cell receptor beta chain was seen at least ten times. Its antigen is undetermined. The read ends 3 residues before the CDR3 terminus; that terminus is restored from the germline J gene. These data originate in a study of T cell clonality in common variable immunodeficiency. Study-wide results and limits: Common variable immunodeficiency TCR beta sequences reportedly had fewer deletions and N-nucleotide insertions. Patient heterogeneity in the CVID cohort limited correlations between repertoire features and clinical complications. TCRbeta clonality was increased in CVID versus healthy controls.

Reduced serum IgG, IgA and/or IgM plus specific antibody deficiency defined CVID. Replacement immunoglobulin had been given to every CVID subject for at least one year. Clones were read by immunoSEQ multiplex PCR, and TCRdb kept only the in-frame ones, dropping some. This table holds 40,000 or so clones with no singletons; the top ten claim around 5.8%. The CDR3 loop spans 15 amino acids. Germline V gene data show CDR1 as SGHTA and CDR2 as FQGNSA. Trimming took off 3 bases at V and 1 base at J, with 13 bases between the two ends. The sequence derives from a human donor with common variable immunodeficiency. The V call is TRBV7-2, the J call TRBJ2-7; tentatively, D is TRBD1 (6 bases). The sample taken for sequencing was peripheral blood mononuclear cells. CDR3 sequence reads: CASSLVGTPSYEQYF. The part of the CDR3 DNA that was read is TGTGCCAGCAGCTTGGTTGGGACACCGTCCTACGAG.